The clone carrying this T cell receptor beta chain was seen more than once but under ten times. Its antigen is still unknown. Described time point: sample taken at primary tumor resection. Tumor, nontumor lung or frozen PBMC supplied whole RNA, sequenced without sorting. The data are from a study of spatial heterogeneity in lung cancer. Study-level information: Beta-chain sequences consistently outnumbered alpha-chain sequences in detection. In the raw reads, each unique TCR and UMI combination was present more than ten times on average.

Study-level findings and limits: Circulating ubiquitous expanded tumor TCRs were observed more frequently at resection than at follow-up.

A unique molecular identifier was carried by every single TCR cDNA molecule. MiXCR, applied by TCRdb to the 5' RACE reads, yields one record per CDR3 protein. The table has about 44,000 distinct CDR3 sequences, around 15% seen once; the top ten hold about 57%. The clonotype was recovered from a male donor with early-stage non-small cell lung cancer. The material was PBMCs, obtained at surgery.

CDR3 amino acids: CASSLGQGSGYTF. CDR3 nucleotide sequence: TGCGCCAGCAGCTTAGGACAGGGGTCTGGCTACACCTTC. The rearrangement joins TRBV5-1 to TRBJ1-2; 9 positions agree with TRBD1. The trim removed 2 bases at V and 7 bases at J, leaving 3 bases unmatched. The CDR3 is made up of 13 amino acids. Germline CDR1 reads SGHRS; CDR2 reads YFSETQ.